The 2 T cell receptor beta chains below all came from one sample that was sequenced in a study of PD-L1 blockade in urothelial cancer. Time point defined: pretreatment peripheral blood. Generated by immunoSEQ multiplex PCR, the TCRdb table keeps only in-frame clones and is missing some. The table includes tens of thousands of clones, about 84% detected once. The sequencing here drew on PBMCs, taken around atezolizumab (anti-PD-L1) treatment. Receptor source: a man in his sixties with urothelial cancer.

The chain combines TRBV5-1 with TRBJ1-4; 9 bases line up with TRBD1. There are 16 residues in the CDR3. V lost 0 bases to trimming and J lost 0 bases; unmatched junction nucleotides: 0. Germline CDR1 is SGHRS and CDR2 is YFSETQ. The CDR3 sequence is CASSLGTGATNEKLFF. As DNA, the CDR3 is TGCGCCAGCAGCTTGGGGACAGGGGCAACTAATGAAAAACTGTTTTTT.

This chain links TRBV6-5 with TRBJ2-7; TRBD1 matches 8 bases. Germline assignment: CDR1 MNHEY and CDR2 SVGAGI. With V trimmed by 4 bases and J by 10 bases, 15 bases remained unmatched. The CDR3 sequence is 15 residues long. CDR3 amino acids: CASSSSDRVYWIQYF. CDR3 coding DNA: TGTGCCAGCAGTTCCTCGGACAGGGTTTATTGGATCCAGTACTTC.